The T cell receptor (beta chain) under discussion was sequenced for a study of shared clonotypes between healthy human individuals. The CDR3 covers 13 residues. Germline assignment: CDR1 SEHNR and CDR2 FQNEAQ (reference sequence). V shed 2 bases and J shed 6 bases, with 11 bases lying between them. It was at deep level that the assay was run. Sequencing used immunoSEQ multiplex PCR; TCRdb keeps in-frame clones, though not all of them. The sample consists of approximately 1.4 million clones, 95% to 99% of them appearing once. This receptor was identified in a man aged 25 to 40 in good health. The chain carries TRBV7-9 and TRBJ2-7; D remains unclear. Material for sequencing was naive CD4+ T cells sorted from blood. Subset: CD45RA+ positively selected. The CDR3 sequence is CASSLMASPEQYF. DNA of the CDR3: TGTGCCAGCAGCTTAATGGCCAGTCCCGAGCAGTACTTC.